These 2 T cell receptor beta chains were all obtained from the same sample, sequenced in a study of CD8+CD57+ T cells in acquired aplastic anemia. Genomic DNA was employed as the template in profiling TCR beta VDJ and CDR3. TCRdb used MiXCR to reprocess the reads, holding one entry per CDR3 protein. The table records around 200,000 distinct CDR3 sequences, less than 60% of them present only once. Patients who underwent sequencing had shown CD8+CD57+ cell expansion by flow cytometry. Sequenced material: sorted CD4+, CD8+, or CD8+CD57+ T cells (not recorded which) from PBMCs. The receptors stem from a human donor with aplastic anemia.

The chain is built from TRBV28 and TRBJ1-1; perhaps TRBD1 as D (5 bases). V shed 11 bases and J shed 2 bases, with 12 bases lying between them. Germline CDR1 is MDHEN and CDR2 is SYDVKM. CDR3 length equals 12 residues. The CDR3 sequence: CAEKGANTEAFF. CDR3 DNA: TGTGCCGAGAAAGGGGCTAACACTGAAGCTTTCTTT.

This clonotype has at least ten counts. The V and J genes are TRBV13 and TRBJ1-1; weak D call: TRBD1 (5 bases). Germline lookup yields CDR1 PRHDT and CDR2 FYEKMQ (reference sequence). V shed 5 bases and J shed 5 bases, with 21 bases lying between them. The CDR3 loop spans 16 amino acids. CDR3 loop: CASSQKGTERGTEAFF. The CDR3 DNA is TGTGCCAGCAGCCAAAAGGGGACCGAACGGGGGACTGAAGCTTTCTTT.